Listed below are T cell receptor beta chains from one sample, sequenced in a study of T-cell memory formation after mild COVID-19. TCRdb used MiXCR to reprocess the 5' RACE reads, holding one entry per CDR3 protein. The data show about 58,000 distinct CDR3 sequences, around 30% seen once. Material: PBMCs or a T cell subset sorted from them (not recorded which). Receptors originate from a man aged 18 to 30 who had mild COVID-19 (a few samples of this study predate the infection). Cell type and time point are not known. CDR3s include the opening cysteine and the closing phenylalanine or tryptophan. D genes are given only for firm matches. The size entry is marked missing in some rows and otherwise reads once, few, many or a size class.

TGTGCCAGCAGCTTAGGAGAAAGCACTGAAGCTTTCTTT CASSLGESTEAFF few 13 - TRBJ1-1 TRBV7-6
TGCAGCGTTGAAGAGGCAAGCTCCTACGAGCAGTACTTC CSVEEASSYEQYF few 13 - TRBJ2-7 TRBV29-1
TGTGCCAGCAGTTTGGGCGGTCATACGCAGTATTTT CASSLGGHTQYF - 12 - TRBJ2-3 TRBV27
TGCGCCAGCAGCAGGGTGGGGGAGACCCAGTACTTC CASSRVGETQYF - 12 - TRBJ2-5 TRBV5-1
TGTGCCAGCAGGCTTACAGGACTGAACTCCTACAATGAGCAGTTCTTC CASRLTGLNSYNEQFF - 16 - TRBJ2-1 TRBV28
TGTGCCAGCAGTTTACAGGGAGGTGGCTACACCTTC CASSLQGGGYTF few 12 - TRBJ1-2 TRBV6-2/TRBV6-3
TGTGCCAGCAGCTTGGCAGGGTCCAATCAGCCCCAGCATTTT CASSLAGSNQPQHF - 14 - TRBJ1-5 TRBV7-2
TGTGCCAGCAGTTACTCGAATATGGGCGTCAGTGTTGAGCAGTACTTC CASSYSNMGVSVEQYF - 16 - TRBJ2-7 TRBV6-5
TGTGCCAGCAGTGAAGCCTGGGCTGGGGCCAACGTCCTGACTTTC CASSEAWAGANVLTF once 15 - TRBJ2-6 TRBV2
TGTGCCAGCAGCTTATGGGGAGGACCGGAGGAGACCCAGTACTTC CASSLWGGPEETQYF - 15 - TRBJ2-5 TRBV7-3
TGTGCCAGCAGCTTAGTGGCACAGGGGATGACAGATACGCAGTATTTT CASSLVAQGMTDTQYF - 16 TRBD1 TRBJ2-3 TRBV7-9
TGTGCCAGCAGCCCCTCGGCGGGCCCTAGCACAGATACGCAGTATTTT CASSPSAGPSTDTQYF - 16 - TRBJ2-3 TRBV9
TGTGCCAGCACCCATATCCCTGGCGGTGAGCAGTTCTTC CASTHIPGGEQFF - 13 - TRBJ2-1 TRBV7-9
TGTGCCAGCAGTTACTCGTCAGGGGCCCACAATGAGCAGTTCTTC CASSYSSGAHNEQFF few 15 - TRBJ2-1 TRBV6-2/TRBV6-3
TGTGCCAGCAGTTGGGACGGCCGTCGGAGCACAGATACGCAGTATTTT CASSWDGRRSTDTQYF few 16 - TRBJ2-3 TRBV6-2/TRBV6-3
TGTGCCAGCAGTTCGGGACAGCTTTACGAGCAGTACTTC CASSSGQLYEQYF - 13 TRBD1 TRBJ2-7 TRBV6-5
TGTGCCAGCAGTAACAGGGTCTATCAGCCCCAGCATTTT CASSNRVYQPQHF - 13 - TRBJ1-5 TRBV27
TGTGCCAGCAGTTTAGAGAAGACCCAGTACTTC CASSLEKTQYF - 11 - TRBJ2-5 TRBV6-5
TGCGCCAGCAGCCCCCCGGACAGGAGCAATCAGCCCCAGCATTTT CASSPPDRSNQPQHF - 15 TRBD1 TRBJ1-5 TRBV5-1
TGTGCCAGCAGCCCCCAGGAGGGCGACACTGAAGCTTTCTTT CASSPQEGDTEAFF - 14 - TRBJ1-1 TRBV7-9
TGCAGTGCTACGGACCGAACCAACCCCGGGGACACTGAAGCTTTCTTT CSATDRTNPGDTEAFF - 16 - TRBJ1-1 TRBV20-1
TGTGCCAGCAGTTTAGCAGGGGGCGGTGAGCAGTTCTTC CASSLAGGGEQFF - 13 TRBD1 TRBJ2-1 TRBV12-3/TRBV12-4
TGTGCCAGCAGGCCCGTACTTGGCGGGGGCGGTGGGGTAGATACGCAGTATTTT CASRPVLGGGGGVDTQYF - 18 - TRBJ2-3 TRBV6-6
TGTGCCAGCAGCTTAGTTGGCCAGGGAATCATGAACACTGAAGCTTTCTTT CASSLVGQGIMNTEAFF - 17 - TRBJ1-1 TRBV7-9
TGTGCCATCAGTCTCTCCAGCGGGGAGCAGTTCTTC CAISLSSGEQFF many 12 - TRBJ2-1 TRBV10-3
TGCAGCGTTGTCAGGGACAGCTCCTACGAGCAGTACTTC CSVVRDSSYEQYF - 13 TRBD1 TRBJ2-7 TRBV29-1
TGTGCCAGCAGCTTGGGAGATGTCTATGGCTACACCTTC CASSLGDVYGYTF - 13 - TRBJ1-2 TRBV6-2/TRBV6-3
TGCGCCAGCAGCTACAGCGGGGGGACCAACACCGGGGAGCTGTTTTTT CASSYSGGTNTGELFF - 16 TRBD2 TRBJ2-2 TRBV5-1